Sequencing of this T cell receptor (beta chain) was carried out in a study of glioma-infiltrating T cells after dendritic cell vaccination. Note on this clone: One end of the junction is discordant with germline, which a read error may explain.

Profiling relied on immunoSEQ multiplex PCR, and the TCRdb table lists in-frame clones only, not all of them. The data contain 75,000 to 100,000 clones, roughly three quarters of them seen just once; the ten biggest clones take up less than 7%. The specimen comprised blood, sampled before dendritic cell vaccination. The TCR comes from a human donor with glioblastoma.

This CDR3 reads CASSVGATPQHF. The CDR3 DNA follows: TGTGCCAGCAGTGTAGGGGCAACGCCCCAGCATTTT. The gene calls are TRBV9 and TRBJ1-5, with a weak D call TRBD1 (5 bases). CDR1 and CDR2 from the germline V gene are SGDLS and YYNGEE. The CDR3 has 12 residues.